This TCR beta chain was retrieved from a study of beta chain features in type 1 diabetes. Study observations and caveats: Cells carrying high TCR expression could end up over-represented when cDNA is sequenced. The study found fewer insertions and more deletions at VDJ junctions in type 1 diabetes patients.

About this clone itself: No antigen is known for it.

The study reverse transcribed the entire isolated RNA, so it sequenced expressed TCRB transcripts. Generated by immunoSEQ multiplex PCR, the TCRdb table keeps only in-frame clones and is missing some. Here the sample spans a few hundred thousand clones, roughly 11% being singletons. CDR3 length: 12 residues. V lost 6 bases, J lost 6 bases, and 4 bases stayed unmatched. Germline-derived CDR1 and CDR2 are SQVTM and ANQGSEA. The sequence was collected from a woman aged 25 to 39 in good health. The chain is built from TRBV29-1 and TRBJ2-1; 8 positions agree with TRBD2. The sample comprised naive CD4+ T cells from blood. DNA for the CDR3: TGCAGCGTAGCGGGAGACGGCAATGAGCAGTTCTTC. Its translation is CSVAGDGNEQFF.